Given below is one T cell receptor beta chain in context. Its specificity is unknown. Measured with immunoSEQ multiplex PCR; TCRdb has only the in-frame clones, and not every one. The sample records approximately 57,000 clones, around 93% being singletons. Per the germline V gene, CDR1 is MNHEY and CDR2 is SVGAGI. The CDR3 is made up of 13 amino acids. J was trimmed by 6 bases and V by 4 bases; bases with no gene match: 4. The data were obtained in a study of PD-1 blockade in classical Hodgkin lymphoma. Whole-study context: Once every 2 weeks, patients received intravenous nivolumab at 3 mg/kg. Broader study findings: Similar baseline diversity was found in complete responders and newly diagnosed patients.

Following autologous stem cell transplantation, relapse occurred in every patient, and exposure to brentuximab vedotin varied. This sequence originates from a human donor with classical Hodgkin lymphoma. This chain joins TRBV6-5 and TRBJ1-2; 8 bases are a match to TRBD1. Here the sequenced sample was peripheral blood mononuclear cells (PBMCs), taken before the second cycle of nivolumab. Written as DNA, the CDR3 is TGTGCCAGCAGTTTCAGGACAGGGAATGGCTACACCTTC. Amino acids: CASSFRTGNGYTF.